This T cell receptor (beta chain) was retrieved from a study of T cell responses to AZD1222 COVID-19 vaccine. Germline-derived CDR1 and CDR2 are KGHSH and LQKENI. The CDR3 runs 13 residues. With V trimmed by 3 bases and J by 8 bases, 6 bases remained unmatched. The repertoire was sequenced with immunoSEQ multiplex PCR; TCRdb's copy has only in-frame clones and lacks some. The data show more than 95,000 clones, approximately 88% seen once. Specimen: peripheral blood, collected on day 0 of AZD1222 vaccination. The chain is built from TRBV18 and TRBJ1-2, with TRBD1 matching 7 bases. The TCR originated in an adult in good health. Here the CDR3 reads CASSPDRARGYTF. The CDR3 coding sequence is TGTGCCAGCTCACCCGACAGGGCTCGGGGCTACACCTTC.